A single sample is the source of the 13 T cell receptor beta chains below, sequenced in a study of blood T cell repertoires in COVID-19. Sequencing used immunoSEQ multiplex PCR; TCRdb keeps in-frame clones, though not all of them. The repertoire holds roughly 330,000 clones, with about 85% as singletons. The sequencing input was PBMCs or T cells enriched from blood (not recorded which). The receptors shown here come from a woman in her 30s who had recovered from COVID-19.

The rearrangement uses TRBV7-2 and TRBJ2-7; TRBD1 aligns across 8 bases. V gave up 5 bases and J gave up 4 bases; unmatched junction bases: 7. Germline CDR1 is SGHTA and CDR2 is FQGNSA. This CDR3 has 14 residues. CDR3 loop: CASSSWTGNYEQYF. DNA of the CDR3: TGTGCCAGCAGCAGCTGGACAGGGAATTACGAGCAGTACTTC.

This chain joins TRBV5-1 and TRBJ2-3; D gene unclear. V lost 5 bases, J lost 5 bases, and 6 bases lay in between. Germline lookup yields CDR1 SGHRS and CDR2 YFSETQ. This CDR3 comprises 11 residues. The CDR3 sequence is CASSEKDTQYF. CDR3 nucleotides: TGCGCCAGCAGTGAGAAAGATACGCAGTATTTT.

V and J are TRBV9 and TRBJ1-1; D unclear. This CDR3 is 13 amino acids long. Germline assignment: CDR1 SGDLS and CDR2 YYNGEE. V lost 2 bases to trimming and J lost 1 base, with 6 bases between them. The CDR3 sequence: CASSVKPNTEAFF. The CDR3, as DNA: TGTGCCAGCAGCGTGAAGCCGAACACTGAAGCTTTCTTT.

The chain uses TRBV20-1 and TRBJ2-3; 7 bases are shared with TRBD2. CDR3 length: 17 residues. V lost 3 bases, J lost 3 bases, and 15 bases stayed unmatched. In germline, CDR1 is DFQATT, CDR2 SNEGSKA (reference sequence). CDR3 sequence: CSASLPRAGGRTDTQYF. The CDR3 nucleotides are TGCAGTGCTAGTCTGCCCCGTGCCGGGGGGAGAACAGATACGCAGTATTTT.

V and J are TRBV10-3 and TRBJ1-4, with a possible D match to TRBD1 (5 bases). The CDR3 is 15 amino acids. Germline V gene sequence: CDR1 ENHRY, CDR2 SYGVKD. V was shortened by 0 bases and J by 8 bases, with 13 bases between the two germline ends. The CDR3 DNA reads TGTGCCATCAGTGAGTCCCAAGGGGCCCAGGAAAAACTGTTTTTT. Translation: CAISESQGAQEKLFF.

This chain connects TRBV5-1 to TRBJ1-1, with D perhaps TRBD1 (5 bases). Trimming removed 4 bases at V and 2 bases at J, with 12 bases between. Per the germline V gene, CDR1 is SGHRS and CDR2 is YFSETQ. This CDR3 spans 14 amino acids. The CDR3 is CASSLRDPNTEAFF. CDR3 in DNA: TGCGCCAGCAGCCTGCGGGACCCCAACACTGAAGCTTTCTTT.

The chain links TRBV29-1 to TRBJ2-1, with TRBD1 as a possible D gene (5 bases). Germline V CDR1 and CDR2: SQVTM, ANQGSEA. Trimming took off 1 base at V and 10 bases at J, with 11 bases between the two ends. This CDR3 is built from 12 residues. The CDR3 region has the DNA TGCAGCGTTGAAGGACCGACAGCGGAGCAGTTCTTC. The encoded protein is CSVEGPTAEQFF.

The chain is built from TRBV6-6 and TRBJ1-1; 7 bases are a match to TRBD1. The CDR3 length is 14 residues. Germline CDR1 is MNHNY and CDR2 is SVGAGI (reference sequence). V gave up 4 bases and J gave up 2 bases; unmatched junction bases: 4. The CDR3 bases are TGTGCCAGCAGTTCGACAGGGACCAACACTGAAGCTTTCTTT. It translates to CASSSTGTNTEAFF.

The V gene is TRBV30, the J gene TRBJ2-1, with D perhaps TRBD1 (5 bases). Germline CDR1 reads GTSNPN; CDR2 reads SVGIG (reference sequence). CDR3 size: 15 residues. Trimming left V 0 bases short and J 10 bases short, with 19 bases between. CDR3 nucleotides: TGTGCCTGGAGTGTAGGGGTCGTCTTGGCCGGGGAGCAGTTCTTC. This codes for CAWSVGVVLAGEQFF.

The genes are TRBV19 and TRBJ1-5, with D unclear. Germline V CDR1 and CDR2: LNHDA, SQIVND (reference sequence). The CDR3 runs to 13 residues. Trimming stripped 0 bases from V and 9 bases from J, with 9 bases between. CDR3 DNA: TGTGCCAGTAGTATAGATCGAGGCATGCCCCAGCATTTT. Protein: CASSIDRGMPQHF.

V gene TRBV27 combines with J gene TRBJ1-4, with D maybe TRBD1 (5 bases). Germline CDR1 MNHEY, CDR2 SMNVEV (reference sequence). Trimming cost V 6 bases and J 8 bases, with 19 bases left between them. This CDR3 is built from 15 residues. The CDR3 reads CASSDRARPAEKLFF. CDR3 nucleotide sequence: TGTGCCAGCAGCGACAGAGCAAGGCCGGCGGAAAAACTGTTTTTT.

This chain links TRBV6-2 or TRBV6-3 with TRBJ1-1; 7 nucleotides match TRBD1. CDR1 is MNHEY, CDR2 SVGEGT, per germline. J lost 1 base, V lost 2 bases, and 4 bases had no gene match. This CDR3 has 15 amino acids. Here the CDR3 reads CASSYPGGWNTEAFF. In nucleotides, the CDR3 is TGTGCCAGCAGTTACCCAGGGGGGTGGAACACTGAAGCTTTCTTT.

The rearrangement joins TRBV19 to TRBJ1-3, with D possibly being TRBD1 (5 bases). This CDR3 is built from 15 residues. Germline assignment: CDR1 LNHDA and CDR2 SQIVND (reference sequence). V was clipped by 9 bases and J by 0 bases, with 15 bases between them. In DNA form, the CDR3 reads TGTGCCAGCCGAGGGGACTATGTCTCTGGAAACACCATATATTTT. This gives the protein CASRGDYVSGNTIYF.